The 24 T cell receptor beta chains below come from one sample, sequenced in a study of cytomegalovirus exposure and HLA in healthy donors. 60 Vbeta and 13 Jbeta primers were used in PCR. Generated by immunoSEQ multiplex PCR, the TCRdb table keeps only in-frame clones and is missing some. The sample lists about 190,000 clones; approximately 86% were seen once. The source material was PBMCs. These receptors all stem from a woman younger than 45 in good health and CMV-seronegative.

The V gene is TRBV9, the J gene TRBJ2-7, with TRBD2 matching over 8 bases. The CDR3 covers 14 residues. Germline CDR1 and CDR2: SGDLS and YYNGEE. V was clipped by 7 bases and J by 8 bases; unmatched bases: 14. CDR3 loop: CASARGSGKDKQYF. The CDR3 nucleotides read TGTGCCAGCGCACGGGGTAGCGGGAAGGATAAGCAGTACTTC.

This clone was counted at least ten times. The CDR3, as DNA: TGTGCCAGCAGTTACGTCGCCTCAGCAGCGGGGGGCTACACCTTC. Its translation is CASSYVASAAGGYTF. The V call is TRBV6-5, the J call TRBJ1-2; no clear D gene. CDR1 MNHEY and CDR2 SVGAGI come from the germline V gene. V gave up 2 bases and J gave up 8 bases, with 18 bases separating them. The CDR3 spans 15 residues.

The table lists this clone with a count of one. This rearrangement joins TRBV28 to TRBJ1-2; TRBD1 might be the D (5 bases). V was cut by 7 bases and J by 8 bases, with 17 bases left in between. CDR1 is MDHEN, CDR2 SYDVKM, per germline. This CDR3 is built from 13 residues. The CDR3 here is CASIGTPGGGYTF. CDR3 nucleotide sequence: TGTGCCAGCATCGGGACTCCTGGAGGAGGCTACACCTTC.

This clone was detected only once. The J gene is TRBJ1-4, the V gene TRBV6-6; no definite D call. Deletions cut 2 bases from V and 8 bases from J, with 12 bases between. The germline gives CDR1 MNHNY, CDR2 SVGAGI (reference sequence). The CDR3 is 14 residues long. The CDR3 loop is CASSYLPGVEKLFF. CDR3 DNA: TGTGCCAGCAGTTACCTCCCGGGAGTGGAAAAACTGTTTTTT.

The rearrangement joins TRBV6-1 to TRBJ1-1; tentative D call: TRBD1 (5 bases). V lost 4 bases and J 4 bases, leaving 10 bases between the germline ends. This CDR3 is 13 amino acids long. CDR1 and CDR2 (germline): MNHNS, SASEGT. The CDR3 coding sequence is TGTGCCAGCAGTGCGGGGAGGGGCACTGAAGCTTTCTTT. This encodes CASSAGRGTEAFF.

The rearrangement joins TRBV7-9 to TRBJ2-1; D gene unclear. The CDR3 loop spans 14 amino acids. The germline CDR1 and CDR2 sequences are SEHNR and FQNEAQ (reference sequence). The germline V and J ends were trimmed by 2 bases and 10 bases, with 15 bases remaining between them. The CDR3 bases are TGTGCCAGCAGCTTAACCTCATACTGGTGGGAGCAGTTCTTC. Amino acids: CASSLTSYWWEQFF.

The chain links TRBV19 to TRBJ2-5, with 14 bases matching TRBD2. CDR1 LNHDA and CDR2 SQIVND come from the germline V gene (reference sequence). V trimming: 5 bases; J trimming: 4 bases; junction bases outside the gene matches: 6. The CDR3 contains 16 residues. This CDR3 reads CASSRLAGGLRETQYF. CDR3 DNA: TGTGCCAGTAGTCGACTAGCGGGGGGGCTAAGAGAGACCCAGTACTTC.

The chain has TRBV9 and TRBJ2-2; 7 positions agree with TRBD2. In germline, CDR1 is SGDLS, CDR2 YYNGEE. The CDR3 length is 16 residues. V trimming: 0 bases; J trimming: 4 bases; junction bases outside the gene matches: 6. CDR3 loop: CASSVAGWGGTGELFF. The CDR3 coding sequence is TGTGCCAGCAGCGTAGCGGGGTGGGGGGGCACCGGGGAGCTGTTTTTT. Filled out from reference TRBV9 and TRBJ2-2, the complete variable domain reads DSGVTQTPKHLITATGQRVTLRCSPRSGDLSVYWYQQSLDQGLQFLIQYYNGEERAKGNILERFSAQQFPDLHSELNLSSLELGDSALYFCASSVAGWGGTGELFFGEGSRLTVL.

The chain is built from TRBV19 and TRBJ2-7; D might be TRBD2 (6 bases). The CDR3 is made up of 14 amino acids. The V gene's germline CDR1 is LNHDA and CDR2 SQIVND (reference sequence). V was clipped by 4 bases and J by 3 bases, with 13 bases between them. The CDR3 coding sequence is TGTGCCAGTAGTAACGGGAGAAAGTTCTACGAGCAGTACTTC. This translates into CASSNGRKFYEQYF.

The chain links TRBV5-5 to TRBJ2-7, with 9 bases fitting TRBD2. The V gene end was trimmed by 2 bases and the J gene end by 1 base; junction bases not matched to a gene: 4. CDR1 is SGHKS, CDR2 YYEKEE, per germline (reference sequence). The CDR3 length is 15 residues. The CDR3 sequence is CASSLGGGDSYEQYF. CDR3 DNA sequence: TGTGCCAGCAGCTTAGGCGGGGGGGATTCCTACGAGCAGTACTTC.

The chain couples TRBV28 to TRBJ2-1; D possibly corresponds to TRBD2 (5 bases). Trimming cost V 8 bases and J 8 bases, with 16 bases left between them. Germline V lookup: CDR1 MDHEN, CDR2 SYDVKM. The CDR3 loop spans 13 amino acids. CDR3 nucleotides: TGTGCCAGCCGTGGTAGCGCGAGGGATGAGCAGTTCTTC. It translates to CASRGSARDEQFF. Using reference TRBV28 and TRBJ2-1 for the parts outside the CDR3, the full variable domain is DVKVTQSSRYLVKRTGEKVFLECVQDMDHENMFWYRQDPGLGLRLIYFSYDVKMKEKGDIPEGYSVSREKKERFSLILESASTNQTSMYLCASRGSARDEQFFGPGTRLTVL.

V gene TRBV7-3 combines with J gene TRBJ1-3, with D hard to call. Germline values: CDR1 SGHTA, CDR2 FQGTGA. This CDR3 is 15 amino acids long. V was clipped by 2 bases and J by 1 base, with 9 bases between them. The CDR3 coding sequence is TGTGCCAGCAGCTTACGAGGAGGTTCTGGAAACACCATATATTTT. This encodes CASSLRGGSGNTIYF.

The rearrangement links TRBV5-1 to TRBJ2-5, with TRBD1 as a possible D gene (5 bases). The J call may be in error: the DNA end matches TRBJ2-7 better. Germline V gene sequence: CDR1 SGHRS, CDR2 YFSETQ. This CDR3 region has 14 residues. CDR3 protein: CASSDTSGSYEQYF. CDR3 coding DNA: TGCGCCAGCAGCGATACCTCAGGGTCCTACGAGCAGTACTTC.

The chain employs TRBV9 and TRBJ1-1; no definite D call. The V gene's germline CDR1 is SGDLS and CDR2 YYNGEE. CDR3 length: 14 residues. V lost 3 bases and J lost 4, with 13 bases in between. The CDR3 nucleotides are TGTGCCAGCAGCGGCGGAGGCGGAAGCACTGAAGCTTTCTTT. It yields the protein CASSGGGGSTEAFF.

The chain carries TRBV5-1 and TRBJ2-5, with D possibly matching TRBD1 (5 bases). This CDR3 spans 13 amino acids. Trimming took 5 bases from V and 0 from J, leaving 8 bases between them. Per the germline V gene, CDR1 is SGHRS and CDR2 is YFSETQ. The CDR3 protein is CASRKTDQETQYF. The CDR3 bases are TGCGCCAGCAGAAAGACAGACCAAGAGACCCAGTACTTC.

The gene calls are TRBV4-1 and TRBJ1-1; D perhaps matches TRBD1 (6 bases). The CDR3 sequence is 14 residues long. Trimming removed 1 base at V and 4 bases at J, with 10 bases between. CDR1 is MGHRA and CDR2 is YSYEKL in the germline V gene. CDR3 protein: CASSQGVGGTEAFF. The DNA for the CDR3 is TGCGCCAGCAGCCAAGGAGTAGGGGGCACTGAAGCTTTCTTT.

The genes are TRBV6-5 and TRBJ2-1, with 13 bases fitting TRBD2. Germline loops: CDR1 MNHEY, CDR2 SVGAGI. The CDR3 totals 16 residues. Trimming cost V 4 bases and J 2 bases; bases outside gene matches: 2. DNA of the CDR3: TGTGCCAGCAGTTCGGGACTAGCGGGACCCTACAATGAGCAGTTCTTC. Translated, it gives CASSSGLAGPYNEQFF.

The chain carries TRBV9 and TRBJ1-6; no definite D call. This CDR3 contains 13 residues. Germline CDR1 reads SGDLS; CDR2 reads YYNGEE. The ends were cut back, 5 bases at V and 7 bases at J, with 10 bases in the middle. The CDR3 here is CASSPRANSPLHF. The CDR3 coding sequence is TGTGCCAGCAGTCCTCGAGCCAATTCACCCCTCCACTTT.

The chain combines TRBV30 with TRBJ2-5; D perhaps matches TRBD2 (5 bases). The CDR3 contains 15 residues. Germline CDR1 reads GTSNPN; CDR2 reads SVGIG (reference sequence). Trimming pared 5 bases from V and 0 bases from J, leaving 16 bases between. The CDR3 DNA sequence: TGTGCCTGGTCCGTTGGAGGACTGTACCAAGAGACCCAGTACTTC. It codes for CAWSVGGLYQETQYF.

The V and J genes are TRBV21-1 and TRBJ1-1; TRBD1, the table's D call, lacks a check against the DNA. TRBV21-1 is classified as a pseudogene. The CDR3 sequence is 15 residues long. The CDR3 region has the DNA TGTGCCAGCAGCAAAGTGAGGGACATAGACACTGAAGCTTTCTTT. Its translation is CASSKVRDIDTEAFF.

The chain couples TRBV7-8 to TRBJ2-7; unclear D gene. V shed 5 bases and J shed 4 bases, with 18 bases lying between them. Germline V lookup: CDR1 SGHVS, CDR2 FQNEAQ. CDR3 length equals 15 residues. This chain's CDR3 is CASSPYPRIPYEQYF. The CDR3 DNA reads as TGTGCCAGCAGCCCGTACCCCAGGATCCCATACGAGCAGTACTTC. The complete variable domain, with remaining parts taken from reference TRBV7-8 and TRBJ2-7, reads GAGVSQSPRYKVAKRGQDVALRCDPISGHVSLFWYQQALGQGPEFLTYFQNEAQLDKSGLPSDRFFAERPEGSVSTLKIQRTQQEDSAVYLCASSPYPRIPYEQYFGPGTRLTVT.

The chain combines TRBV6-6 with TRBJ2-5; TRBD2 is a possible D gene (5 bases). The CDR3 extends over 15 amino acids. Trimming left V 2 bases short and J 5 bases short, with 15 bases between. Germline V gene data show CDR1 as MNHNY and CDR2 as SVGAGI (reference sequence). Here the CDR3 reads CASSYQRILGETQYF. The CDR3 DNA reads TGTGCCAGCAGTTACCAGCGGATTTTGGGGGAGACCCAGTACTTC.

V is TRBV7-6 and J is TRBJ2-1, with 9 bases aligning to TRBD1. This CDR3 contains 14 residues. In germline, CDR1 is SGHVS, CDR2 FNYEAQ. V shed 4 bases, J shed 8 bases, and the junction held 6 bases outside the gene matches. The CDR3 bases are TGTGCCAGCAGCTCGGGACAGGGAGGATATGAGCAGTTCTTC. Protein: CASSSGQGGYEQFF.

The rearrangement uses TRBV4-1 and TRBJ2-1; TRBD2 aligns across 7 bases. The J segment lost 0 bases and the V segment lost 1 base, leaving 0 bases of the junction unmatched. The germline V gene has CDR1 MGHRA and CDR2 YSYEKL. The CDR3 sequence is 15 residues long. CDR3 sequence: CASSQAGGSYNEQFF. In nucleotides, the CDR3 is TGCGCCAGCAGCCAAGCGGGGGGCTCCTACAATGAGCAGTTCTTC.